The clone carrying this T cell receptor (beta chain) was observed a handful of times. Its antigen is currently unknown. cDNA synthesis used the whole RNA isolate, giving expressed TCRB sequences. Here immunoSEQ multiplex PCR was the method, and the copy in TCRdb shows in-frame clones only, minus some. The data show about 650,000 clones, under 15% seen once. The data originate from a study of beta chain features in type 1 diabetes. V gave up 0 bases and J gave up 8 bases; unmatched junction bases: 9. Germline values: CDR1 SGHVS, CDR2 FNYEAQ. The CDR3 has 16 residues. Sorting produced populations that all topped 95% purity. Findings of the study overall: More deletions and fewer insertions at VDJ junctions were seen in type 1 diabetes patients. When Type 1 diabetes patients were examined, their TCRB CDR3s proved moderately but significantly shorter in all four CD4+ subsets.

The sequence was obtained from a man aged 30-40 years with type 1 diabetes. V and J are TRBV7-6 and TRBJ1-4, with 7 bases lining up with TRBD1. Sequenced: naive CD4+ T cells from blood. CDR3 DNA: TGTGCCAGCAGCTTAGCCAAACAGGGGACGTGGGAAAAACTGTTTTTT. This gives the protein CASSLAKQGTWEKLFF.